This T cell receptor beta chain was obtained from a study of T cell repertoires in cytomegalovirus infection. Study overall: Newly reported HLA-C-restricted and thoroughly characterized HLA-B-restricted CMV epitopes were employed. An indication of both CMV infection and matching HLA type came from public TCR beta signatures.

The J segment lost 2 bases and the V segment lost 5 bases, leaving 12 bases of the junction unmatched. The germline V gene has CDR1 SGHAT and CDR2 FQNNGV. The CDR3 covers 16 residues. Study-wide results and caveats: The ex vivo response showed dominance by HLA-C-restricted CMV-specific TCR beta clonotypes. Carriers of CMV plus the relevant HLA were identified by cumulative public TCR beta family frequency.

TCRdb ran MiXCR on the reads and lists one entry per CDR3 protein. Of about 340,000 distinct CDR3 sequences in the sample, 25% to 35% are singletons; the top ten hold around 18%. Concerning this clonotype: As yet, its antigen is unknown.

This TCR derives from a human donor in good health (CMV status not recorded). Some clones in this sample may be carry-over from other donors' samples. This chain connects TRBV11-2 to TRBJ2-7; 7 nucleotides line up with TRBD2. Sequencing used cultured PBMCs, obtained from culture after CMV antigen stimulation. This CDR3 reads CASSRWAGTTTYEQYF. The CDR3 coding sequence is TGTGCCAGCAGCCGGTGGGCCGGGACTACAACCTACGAGCAGTACTTC.